The rows below give T cell receptor beta chains drawn from one sample of a study of siplizumab effects on memory and regulatory T cells. Generated by immunoSEQ multiplex PCR, the TCRdb table keeps only in-frame clones and is missing some. The table lists approximately 3,000 clones, around 50% of them singletons, with under 6.5% in the top ten. Which antigens these TCRs recognize remains unknown. Sequencing was performed on CFSE-low (dividing) CD4+ T cells sorted from an allogeneic mixed lymphocyte reaction. The receptors stem from a human donor in good health; the cells came from an allogeneic mixed lymphocyte reaction. CDR3s include the opening cysteine and the closing phenylalanine or tryptophan. D genes are given only for firm matches. A clone size is listed for some rows: how often the clone was seen (once, few, many), or a class if it is expanded.

J gene: TRBJ1-5
D gene: -
V gene: TRBV29-1
clone size: -
CDR3 DNA: TGCAGCGTTGGTCTTGGACACCGTTATAGCAATCAGCCCCAGCATTTT
CDR3 protein: CSVGLGHRYSNQPQHF

J gene: TRBJ2-1
D gene: -
V gene: TRBV14
clone size: -
CDR3 DNA: TGTGCCAGCAGCCAAAGGGCCCACAATGAGCAGTTCTTC
CDR3 protein: CASSQRAHNEQFF

J gene: TRBJ2-2
D gene: -
V gene: TRBV7-6
clone size: few
CDR3 DNA: TGTGCCAGCAGCCAGGGACAGAACACCGGGGAGCTGTTTTTT
CDR3 protein: CASSQGQNTGELFF

J gene: TRBJ2-1
D gene: TRBD2
V gene: TRBV7-9
clone size: -
CDR3 DNA: TGTGCCAGCAGCTCGCCCGGGGGGTTCTACAATGAGCAGTTCTTC
CDR3 protein: CASSSPGGFYNEQFF

J gene: TRBJ1-1
D gene: TRBD1
V gene: TRBV5-1
clone size: few
CDR3 DNA: TGCGCCAGCAGCTTACACAGGGGTACTAACACTGAAGCTTTCTTT
CDR3 protein: CASSLHRGTNTEAFF

J gene: TRBJ1-2
D gene: TRBD1
V gene: TRBV2
clone size: few
CDR3 DNA: TGTGCCAGCAGCCTCCAGGGGGCTCAATACTATGGCTACACCTTC
CDR3 protein: CASSLQGAQYYGYTF

J gene: TRBJ2-7
D gene: TRBD2
V gene: TRBV10-1
clone size: -
CDR3 DNA: TGCGACAGAAAGCTCGGGACTAGCGGGAGTCTCAACGAGCAGTACTTC
CDR3 protein: CDRKLGTSGSLNEQYF

J gene: TRBJ2-5
D gene: -
V gene: TRBV5-1
clone size: few
CDR3 DNA: TGCGCCAGCAGGTTGGGTGCTTACGAGAGGGAGACCCAGTACTTC
CDR3 protein: CASRLGAYERETQYF

J gene: TRBJ2-5
D gene: TRBD2
V gene: TRBV7-7
clone size: few
CDR3 DNA: TGTGCTAGCAGCAGCGGACTAGGCGAGACCCAGTACTTC
CDR3 protein: CASSSGLGETQYF

J gene: TRBJ1-5
D gene: -
V gene: TRBV27
clone size: -
CDR3 DNA: TGTGCCAGCAGTTTCACCCCGCCTCAGCCCCAGCATTTT
CDR3 protein: CASSFTPPQPQHF

J gene: TRBJ2-7
D gene: TRBD1
V gene: TRBV7-2
clone size: -
CDR3 DNA: TGTGCCAGCAGCTTAGGAGGGACAGGGGGCCCCGGATCTCCTGAGCAGTACTTC
CDR3 protein: CASSLGGTGGPGSPEQYF

J gene: TRBJ2-5
D gene: -
V gene: TRBV5-4
clone size: -
CDR3 DNA: TGTGCCAGCAGCAGAGTAGACGGAGCAAGAGAGACCCAGTACTTC
CDR3 protein: CASSRVDGARETQYF

J gene: TRBJ1-2
D gene: -
V gene: TRBV2
clone size: few
CDR3 DNA: TGTGCCAGCAGGAGCTACGCGGGGCGCGCCTATGGCTACACCTTC
CDR3 protein: CASRSYAGRAYGYTF

J gene: TRBJ1-5
D gene: -
V gene: TRBV7-2
clone size: -
CDR3 DNA: TGTGCCAGCAGCTTAGATTGGGGTAATCAGCCCCAGCATTTT
CDR3 protein: CASSLDWGNQPQHF

J gene: TRBJ1-1
D gene: TRBD1
V gene: TRBV6-5
clone size: -
CDR3 DNA: TGTGCCAGCAGGGTGGGACAGCCGAACACTGAAGCTTTCTTT
CDR3 protein: CASRVGQPNTEAFF

J gene: TRBJ2-3
D gene: -
V gene: TRBV5-1
clone size: -
CDR3 DNA: TGCGCCAGCCGGACCACAGATACGCAGTATTTT
CDR3 protein: CASRTTDTQYF

J gene: TRBJ2-2
D gene: -
V gene: TRBV6-5
clone size: once
CDR3 DNA: TGTGCCAGCAGTTTTTTGGGGCACGGGGAGCTGTTTTTT
CDR3 protein: CASSFLGHGELFF

J gene: TRBJ2-2
D gene: TRBD1
V gene: TRBV7-9
clone size: -
CDR3 DNA: TGTGCCAGCAGCAACAGGGGCGGCACCGGGGAGCTGTTTTTT
CDR3 protein: CASSNRGGTGELFF

J gene: TRBJ2-5
D gene: -
V gene: TRBV23-1
clone size: -
CDR3 DNA: TGCGCCAGCAGTCAATCGACGGTTGAGGAGACCCAGTACTTC
CDR3 protein: CASSQSTVEETQYF

J gene: TRBJ2-7
D gene: TRBD1
V gene: TRBV30
clone size: large
CDR3 DNA: TGTGCCTGGAGTAGGAGTGCAGGGGGATACGAGCAGTACTTC
CDR3 protein: CAWSRSAGGYEQYF

J gene: TRBJ2-1
D gene: -
V gene: TRBV18
clone size: -
CDR3 DNA: TGTGCCAGCTCCCGACAGTATGAGCAGTTCTTC
CDR3 protein: CASSRQYEQFF

J gene: TRBJ2-4
D gene: -
V gene: TRBV5-1
clone size: -
CDR3 DNA: TGCGCCAGCAGCTTGGCCGAGGACGCCAGAAACATTCAGTACTTC
CDR3 protein: CASSLAEDARNIQYF

J gene: TRBJ2-1
D gene: TRBD1
V gene: TRBV5-4
clone size: -
CDR3 DNA: TGTGCCAGCAGCCAAGATTCCGGGACAGCCAATGAGCAGTTCTTC
CDR3 protein: CASSQDSGTANEQFF

J gene: TRBJ2-3
D gene: -
V gene: TRBV2
clone size: -
CDR3 DNA: TGTGCCAGCAGTGAACTGGAGGATACGCAGTATTTT
CDR3 protein: CASSELEDTQYF

J gene: TRBJ2-2
D gene: TRBD1
V gene: TRBV11-3
clone size: medium-sized
CDR3 DNA: TGTGCCAGCAGCCCGACAGGGGCCATCACCGGGGAGCTGTTTTTT
CDR3 protein: CASSPTGAITGELFF

J gene: TRBJ1-3
D gene: TRBD1
V gene: TRBV15
clone size: -
CDR3 DNA: TGTGCCACCATCCCCCCGGTTCTTAGGGGGCCCCTTGCTGCTGGAAACACCATATATTTT
CDR3 protein: CATIPPVLRGPLAAGNTIYF

J gene: TRBJ1-3
D gene: TRBD1
V gene: TRBV6-5
clone size: few
CDR3 DNA: TGTGCCAGCAGTGACAGGGTTGGAAACACCATATATTTT
CDR3 protein: CASSDRVGNTIYF

J gene: TRBJ2-1
D gene: -
V gene: TRBV5-1
clone size: -
CDR3 DNA: TGCGCCAGCAGCTTGGGACGGGAGTCAGATGAGCAGTTCTTC
CDR3 protein: CASSLGRESDEQFF

J gene: TRBJ1-1
D gene: -
V gene: TRBV6-5
clone size: -
CDR3 DNA: TGTGCCAGCAGTTACTCGATTCTGGGGGAAGCTTTCTTT
CDR3 protein: CASSYSILGEAFF

J gene: TRBJ1-4
D gene: -
V gene: TRBV4-1
clone size: large
CDR3 DNA: TGCGCCAGCAGCCAAGCTTGGGCTTTGTCTAATGAAAAACTGTTTTTT
CDR3 protein: CASSQAWALSNEKLFF

J gene: TRBJ1-3
D gene: TRBD1
V gene: TRBV5-1
clone size: few
CDR3 DNA: TGCGCCAGCAGCGTCGGGACAGGCGCTTCCTCTGGAAACACCATATATTTT
CDR3 protein: CASSVGTGASSGNTIYF

J gene: TRBJ2-5
D gene: -
V gene: TRBV2
clone size: -
CDR3 DNA: TGTGCCAGCAGCCCCTGGGGGACCCAGTACTTC
CDR3 protein: CASSPWGTQYF

J gene: TRBJ1-3
D gene: -
V gene: TRBV18
clone size: few
CDR3 DNA: TGTGCCAGCTCACCACCTACATTGGGAAACACCATATATTTT
CDR3 protein: CASSPPTLGNTIYF

J gene: TRBJ2-3
D gene: -
V gene: TRBV5-1
clone size: few
CDR3 DNA: TGCGCCAGCAGTGCAGAGCAAGATACGCAGTATTTT
CDR3 protein: CASSAEQDTQYF

J gene: TRBJ2-3
D gene: -
V gene: TRBV4-3
clone size: -
CDR3 DNA: TGCGCCAGCAGCCTGCATAGGGTGGGAGATCCTCTAGATACGCAGTATTTT
CDR3 protein: CASSLHRVGDPLDTQYF

J gene: TRBJ2-3
D gene: -
V gene: TRBV20-1
clone size: -
CDR3 DNA: TGCAGTGCTAGACTGGGAGATACGCAGTATTTT
CDR3 protein: CSARLGDTQYF

J gene: TRBJ2-3
D gene: -
V gene: TRBV2
clone size: few
CDR3 DNA: TGTGCCAGCACAAGATTACTTAGCACAGATACGCAGTATTTT
CDR3 protein: CASTRLLSTDTQYF

J gene: TRBJ2-6
D gene: TRBD1
V gene: TRBV11-3
clone size: -
CDR3 DNA: TGTGCCAGCAGCTTAGTTCTAAACCGGGACAGAAGCTCTGGGGCCAACGTCCTGACTTTC
CDR3 protein: CASSLVLNRDRSSGANVLTF